A selection of T cell receptor beta chains follows, all from one sample in a study of T cell responses to AZD1222 COVID-19 vaccine. The method was immunoSEQ multiplex PCR; TCRdb's version includes in-frame clones alone and lacks a portion of them. The sample carries about 83,000 clones, about 90% recorded once. The sample consisted of peripheral blood, taken on day 0 of MenACWY control vaccination. The receptors here all came from an adult in good health. CDR3s include the opening cysteine and the closing phenylalanine or tryptophan. A D gene is named only where the DNA matches it firmly. Size values are once, few and many counts, or a class for expanded clones, and some rows have none.

d_gene: NA
abundance: NA
v_gene: TRBV12-5
j_gene: TRBJ2-1
CDR3nt: TGTGCTAGTGGCTTAGCGGCCTCAACCCCACCCATTATCGGTGAGCAGTTCTTC
CDR3aa: CASGLAASTPPIIGEQFF

d_gene: TRBD2
abundance: NA
v_gene: TRBV5-1
j_gene: TRBJ2-7
CDR3nt: TGCGCCAGCAGCCTCGAACTAGCGGCTGACTACGAGCAGTACTTC
CDR3aa: CASSLELAADYEQYF

d_gene: NA
abundance: once
v_gene: TRBV4-2
j_gene: TRBJ1-2
CDR3nt: TGTGCCAGCAGCCAAGTACAGCAACCCGAAACTGGCTATGGCTACACCTTC
CDR3aa: CASSQVQQPETGYGYTF

d_gene: TRBD1
abundance: NA
v_gene: TRBV15
j_gene: TRBJ2-7
CDR3nt: TGTGCCACCAGCGGGGGACAGGGCAGTCACGAGCAGTACTTC
CDR3aa: CATSGGQGSHEQYF

d_gene: NA
abundance: NA
v_gene: TRBV6-5
j_gene: TRBJ2-1
CDR3nt: TGTGCCAGCAGTCCCGGGGGCCCCTACAATGAGCAGTTCTTC
CDR3aa: CASSPGGPYNEQFF

d_gene: NA
abundance: once
v_gene: TRBV7-2
j_gene: TRBJ2-2
CDR3nt: TGTGCCAGCAGCCTGATACAGTACACCGGGGAGCTGTTTTTT
CDR3aa: CASSLIQYTGELFF

d_gene: TRBD1
abundance: NA
v_gene: TRBV3-1/TRBV3-2
j_gene: TRBJ1-5
CDR3nt: TGTGCCAGCAGCCAAGGAGGGGGCGGCAATCAGCCCCAGCATTTT
CDR3aa: CASSQGGGGNQPQHF

d_gene: TRBD2
abundance: NA
v_gene: TRBV6-4
j_gene: TRBJ2-1
CDR3nt: TGTGCCAGCAGTGACTCGTCGGGAGGAGGCAATGAGCAGTTCTTC
CDR3aa: CASSDSSGGGNEQFF

d_gene: NA
abundance: NA
v_gene: TRBV6-2/TRBV6-3
j_gene: TRBJ2-3
CDR3nt: TGTGCCAGCAGTTACTCGATGTTCCGGGCTGGAGGAGATACGCAGTATTTT
CDR3aa: CASSYSMFRAGGDTQYF

d_gene: NA
abundance: NA
v_gene: TRBV29-1
j_gene: TRBJ2-1
CDR3nt: TGCAGCGTGGGTGGGCTCTACAATGAGCAGTTCTTC
CDR3aa: CSVGGLYNEQFF

d_gene: NA
abundance: NA
v_gene: TRBV7-3
j_gene: TRBJ1-1
CDR3nt: TGTGCCAGCAGCTTGAACCCCTTGAACACTGAAGCTTTCTTT
CDR3aa: CASSLNPLNTEAFF

d_gene: TRBD2
abundance: NA
v_gene: TRBV5-6
j_gene: TRBJ2-3
CDR3nt: TGTGCCAGCAGCAGGGGACTAGCGGGAGCAGATACGCAGTATTTT
CDR3aa: CASSRGLAGADTQYF

d_gene: TRBD1
abundance: NA
v_gene: TRBV27
j_gene: TRBJ1-5
CDR3nt: TGTGCCAGCGGAACCAGACAGGGCGTAATCCCCCAGCATTTT
CDR3aa: CASGTRQGVIPQHF

d_gene: TRBD2
abundance: NA
v_gene: TRBV7-9
j_gene: TRBJ2-5
CDR3nt: TGTGCCAGCAGCCGGGGGCGGACTAGCGGGCCAGAGACCCAGTACTTC
CDR3aa: CASSRGRTSGPETQYF

d_gene: NA
abundance: NA
v_gene: TRBV9
j_gene: TRBJ2-1
CDR3nt: TGTGCCAGCAGCGTAAGCGATTACAATGAGCAGTTCTTC
CDR3aa: CASSVSDYNEQFF

d_gene: NA
abundance: NA
v_gene: TRBV5-5
j_gene: TRBJ1-5
CDR3nt: TGTGCCAGCAGCTTGGGAGCCATGGGAGGTCAGCCCCAGCATTTT
CDR3aa: CASSLGAMGGQPQHF

d_gene: NA
abundance: once
v_gene: TRBV12-3/TRBV12-4
j_gene: TRBJ2-7
CDR3nt: TGTGCCAGCAGTCCCCGAGTAGGCGAGCAGTACTTC
CDR3aa: CASSPRVGEQYF

d_gene: NA
abundance: NA
v_gene: TRBV7-2
j_gene: TRBJ1-1
CDR3nt: TGTGCCAGCAGCTTAGGTTTGGGCATGAACACTGAAGCTTTCTTT
CDR3aa: CASSLGLGMNTEAFF

d_gene: TRBD1
abundance: NA
v_gene: TRBV30
j_gene: TRBJ1-3
CDR3nt: TGTGCCTTTTACCGGGACAGGGGGCCAGGAAACACCATATATTTT
CDR3aa: CAFYRDRGPGNTIYF

d_gene: NA
abundance: few
v_gene: TRBV7-9
j_gene: TRBJ2-7
CDR3nt: TGTGCCAGCAGCCCGAACCGGGACGAGCAGTACTTC
CDR3aa: CASSPNRDEQYF

d_gene: TRBD2
abundance: once
v_gene: TRBV29-1
j_gene: TRBJ2-5
CDR3nt: TGCAGCGTTCGTCCCCTAGCGGGATACGAGACCCAGTACTTC
CDR3aa: CSVRPLAGYETQYF

d_gene: NA
abundance: NA
v_gene: TRBV29-1
j_gene: TRBJ2-3
CDR3nt: TGCAGCGTTGAAAGTACCGCAGATACGCAGTATTTT
CDR3aa: CSVESTADTQYF

d_gene: TRBD1
abundance: NA
v_gene: TRBV6-5
j_gene: TRBJ2-1
CDR3nt: TGTGCCAGCAGCGAGACAGGGCGGCATGAGCAGTTCTTC
CDR3aa: CASSETGRHEQFF

d_gene: NA
abundance: NA
v_gene: TRBV10-1
j_gene: TRBJ2-1
CDR3nt: TGCGCCAGCAGTGAGTCCATAGGCTTCAACAATGAGCAGTTCTTC
CDR3aa: CASSESIGFNNEQFF

d_gene: NA
abundance: NA
v_gene: TRBV11-2
j_gene: TRBJ1-2
CDR3nt: TGTGCCAGCAGCTCCCCAGGGGCTGGGGACTATGGCTACACCTTC
CDR3aa: CASSSPGAGDYGYTF

d_gene: TRBD2
abundance: NA
v_gene: TRBV19
j_gene: TRBJ2-1
CDR3nt: TGTGCCAGTAGTCGAGACGGGAGGCCCCCGGCAAGTGAGCAGTTCTTC
CDR3aa: CASSRDGRPPASEQFF

d_gene: TRBD1
abundance: once
v_gene: TRBV7-9
j_gene: TRBJ1-4
CDR3nt: TGTGCCAGCAGCTCGACAGGGGGGGGTGAAAAACTGTTTTTT
CDR3aa: CASSSTGGGEKLFF

d_gene: NA
abundance: NA
v_gene: TRBV30
j_gene: TRBJ1-1
CDR3nt: TGTGCCTGGAGTGGAGGTAGCCGCCCAGCTTTCTTT
CDR3aa: CAWSGGSRPAFF

d_gene: NA
abundance: NA
v_gene: TRBV19
j_gene: TRBJ1-5
CDR3nt: TGTGCCAGTAAAGGTAGCAATCAGCCCCAGCATTTT
CDR3aa: CASKGSNQPQHF

d_gene: NA
abundance: NA
v_gene: TRBV10-2
j_gene: TRBJ2-1
CDR3nt: TGCGCCAGCAGTGAGTCCGTGGGCCGGGATGAGCAGTTCTTC
CDR3aa: CASSESVGRDEQFF

d_gene: NA
abundance: NA
v_gene: TRBV2
j_gene: TRBJ1-2
CDR3nt: TGTGCCAGCAGTGAAGGTCGACACTTTGACTATGGCTACACCTTC
CDR3aa: CASSEGRHFDYGYTF

d_gene: TRBD2
abundance: NA
v_gene: TRBV7-2
j_gene: TRBJ2-7
CDR3nt: TGTGCCAGCAGCTTACTGGCGTTACGCGGGACTAGCGGGATCGAGCAGTACTTC
CDR3aa: CASSLLALRGTSGIEQYF

d_gene: NA
abundance: once
v_gene: TRBV6-8
j_gene: TRBJ2-1
CDR3nt: TGTGCCAGCACCCGTCACAATGAGCAGTTCTTC
CDR3aa: CASTRHNEQFF

d_gene: TRBD2
abundance: once
v_gene: TRBV30
j_gene: TRBJ2-1
CDR3nt: TGTGCCTGTGATCCAGCGGGAGAATATGAGCAGTTCTTC
CDR3aa: CACDPAGEYEQFF

d_gene: NA
abundance: NA
v_gene: TRBV19
j_gene: TRBJ2-3
CDR3nt: TGTGCCAGTAGACAGGATAGAGGGACAGATACGCAGTATTTT
CDR3aa: CASRQDRGTDTQYF

d_gene: TRBD1
abundance: NA
v_gene: TRBV2
j_gene: TRBJ1-2
CDR3nt: TGTGCCAGCAGTAGTGGGACAGGGCGCGGCTACACCTTC
CDR3aa: CASSSGTGRGYTF

d_gene: TRBD1
abundance: once
v_gene: TRBV5-1
j_gene: TRBJ1-1
CDR3nt: TGCGCCAGCACGCCGGGACAGGGCCGAGATGTTGAGGCTTTCTTT
CDR3aa: CASTPGQGRDVEAFF

d_gene: NA
abundance: NA
v_gene: TRBV11-3
j_gene: TRBJ2-7
CDR3nt: TGTGCCAGCAGCCCTCGAGTCCCGACCTACGAGCAGTACTTC
CDR3aa: CASSPRVPTYEQYF

d_gene: NA
abundance: NA
v_gene: TRBV11-3
j_gene: TRBJ2-5
CDR3nt: TGTGCCAGCAGCTTTAGGGGAGGCGAAGAGACCCAGTACTTC
CDR3aa: CASSFRGGEETQYF

d_gene: TRBD1
abundance: NA
v_gene: TRBV18
j_gene: TRBJ1-1
CDR3nt: TGTGCCAGCTCACCGACAGGGAGCTTAGAAGCTTTCTTT
CDR3aa: CASSPTGSLEAFF